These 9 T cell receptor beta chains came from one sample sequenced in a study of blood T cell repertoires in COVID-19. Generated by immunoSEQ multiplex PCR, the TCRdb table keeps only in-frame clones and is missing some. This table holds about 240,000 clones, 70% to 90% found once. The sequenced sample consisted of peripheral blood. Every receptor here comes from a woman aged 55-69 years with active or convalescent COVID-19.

CDR3 bases: TGTGCCAGCAGTTTGGACAGGGCACGTCAGCCCCAGCATTTT. This gives the protein CASSLDRARQPQHF. The rearrangement uses TRBV28 and TRBJ1-5, with 8 bases matching TRBD1. This CDR3 contains 14 residues. Germline V gives CDR1 MDHEN, CDR2 SYDVKM. Germline trimming cut 3 bases from V and 6 bases from J; bases unmatched to any gene: 4.

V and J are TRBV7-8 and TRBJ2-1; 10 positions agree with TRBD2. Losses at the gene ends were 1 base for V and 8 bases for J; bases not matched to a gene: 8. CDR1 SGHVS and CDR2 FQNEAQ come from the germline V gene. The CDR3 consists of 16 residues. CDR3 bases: TGTGCCAGCAGCTTAGTGGAGCTAGCGGGAGCATATGAGCAGTTCTTC. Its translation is CASSLVELAGAYEQFF.

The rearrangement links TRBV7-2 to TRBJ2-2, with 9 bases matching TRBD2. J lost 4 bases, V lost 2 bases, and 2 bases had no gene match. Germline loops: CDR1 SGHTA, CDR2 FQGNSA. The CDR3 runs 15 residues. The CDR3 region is CASSLRREGTGELFF. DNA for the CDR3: TGTGCCAGCAGCTTAAGGCGGGAGGGCACCGGGGAGCTGTTTTTT.

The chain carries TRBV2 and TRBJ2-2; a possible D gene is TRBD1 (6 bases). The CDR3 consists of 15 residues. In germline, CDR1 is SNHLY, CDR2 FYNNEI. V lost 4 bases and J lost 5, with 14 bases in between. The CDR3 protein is CASSAGDPETGELFF. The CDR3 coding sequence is TGTGCCAGCAGTGCAGGGGATCCGGAGACCGGGGAGCTGTTTTTT.

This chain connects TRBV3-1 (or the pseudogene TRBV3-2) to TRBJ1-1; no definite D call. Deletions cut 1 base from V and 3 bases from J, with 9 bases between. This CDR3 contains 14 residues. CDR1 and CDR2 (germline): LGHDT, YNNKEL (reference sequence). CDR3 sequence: CASSQGWGDTEAFF. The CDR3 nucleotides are TGTGCCAGCAGCCAAGGTTGGGGAGACACTGAAGCTTTCTTT.

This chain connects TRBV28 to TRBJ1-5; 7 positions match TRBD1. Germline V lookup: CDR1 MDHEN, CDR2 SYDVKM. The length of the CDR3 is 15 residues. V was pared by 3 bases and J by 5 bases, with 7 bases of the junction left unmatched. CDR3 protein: CASSFSQGLYQPQHF. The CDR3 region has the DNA TGTGCCAGCAGTTTCTCACAGGGGCTATATCAGCCCCAGCATTTT.

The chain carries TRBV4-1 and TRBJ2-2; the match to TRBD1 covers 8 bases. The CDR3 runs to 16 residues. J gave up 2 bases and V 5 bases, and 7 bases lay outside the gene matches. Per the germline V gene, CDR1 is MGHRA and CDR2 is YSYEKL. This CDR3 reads CASSTTTGGNTGELFF. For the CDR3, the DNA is TGCGCCAGCAGCACGACAACAGGGGGAAACACCGGGGAGCTGTTTTTT.

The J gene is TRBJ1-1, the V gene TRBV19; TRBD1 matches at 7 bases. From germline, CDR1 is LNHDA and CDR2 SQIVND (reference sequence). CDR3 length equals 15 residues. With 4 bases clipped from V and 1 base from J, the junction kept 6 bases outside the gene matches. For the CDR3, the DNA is TGTGCCAGTAGTAGATACAGGGGTAGGAACACTGAAGCTTTCTTT. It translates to CASSRYRGRNTEAFF.

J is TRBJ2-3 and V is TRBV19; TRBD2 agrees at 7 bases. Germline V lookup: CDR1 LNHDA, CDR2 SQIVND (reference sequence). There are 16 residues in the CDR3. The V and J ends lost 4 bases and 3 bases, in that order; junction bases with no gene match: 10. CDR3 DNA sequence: TGTGCCAGTAGTACCTCGTGGGTAGCGGGTACAGATACGCAGTATTTT. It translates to CASSTSWVAGTDTQYF. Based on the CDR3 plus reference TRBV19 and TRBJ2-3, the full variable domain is DGGITQSPKYLFRKEGQNVTLSCEQNLNHDAMYWYRQDPGQGLRLIYYSQIVNDFQKGDIAEGYSVSREKKESFPLTVTSAQKNPTAFYLCASSTSWVAGTDTQYFGPGTRLTVL.